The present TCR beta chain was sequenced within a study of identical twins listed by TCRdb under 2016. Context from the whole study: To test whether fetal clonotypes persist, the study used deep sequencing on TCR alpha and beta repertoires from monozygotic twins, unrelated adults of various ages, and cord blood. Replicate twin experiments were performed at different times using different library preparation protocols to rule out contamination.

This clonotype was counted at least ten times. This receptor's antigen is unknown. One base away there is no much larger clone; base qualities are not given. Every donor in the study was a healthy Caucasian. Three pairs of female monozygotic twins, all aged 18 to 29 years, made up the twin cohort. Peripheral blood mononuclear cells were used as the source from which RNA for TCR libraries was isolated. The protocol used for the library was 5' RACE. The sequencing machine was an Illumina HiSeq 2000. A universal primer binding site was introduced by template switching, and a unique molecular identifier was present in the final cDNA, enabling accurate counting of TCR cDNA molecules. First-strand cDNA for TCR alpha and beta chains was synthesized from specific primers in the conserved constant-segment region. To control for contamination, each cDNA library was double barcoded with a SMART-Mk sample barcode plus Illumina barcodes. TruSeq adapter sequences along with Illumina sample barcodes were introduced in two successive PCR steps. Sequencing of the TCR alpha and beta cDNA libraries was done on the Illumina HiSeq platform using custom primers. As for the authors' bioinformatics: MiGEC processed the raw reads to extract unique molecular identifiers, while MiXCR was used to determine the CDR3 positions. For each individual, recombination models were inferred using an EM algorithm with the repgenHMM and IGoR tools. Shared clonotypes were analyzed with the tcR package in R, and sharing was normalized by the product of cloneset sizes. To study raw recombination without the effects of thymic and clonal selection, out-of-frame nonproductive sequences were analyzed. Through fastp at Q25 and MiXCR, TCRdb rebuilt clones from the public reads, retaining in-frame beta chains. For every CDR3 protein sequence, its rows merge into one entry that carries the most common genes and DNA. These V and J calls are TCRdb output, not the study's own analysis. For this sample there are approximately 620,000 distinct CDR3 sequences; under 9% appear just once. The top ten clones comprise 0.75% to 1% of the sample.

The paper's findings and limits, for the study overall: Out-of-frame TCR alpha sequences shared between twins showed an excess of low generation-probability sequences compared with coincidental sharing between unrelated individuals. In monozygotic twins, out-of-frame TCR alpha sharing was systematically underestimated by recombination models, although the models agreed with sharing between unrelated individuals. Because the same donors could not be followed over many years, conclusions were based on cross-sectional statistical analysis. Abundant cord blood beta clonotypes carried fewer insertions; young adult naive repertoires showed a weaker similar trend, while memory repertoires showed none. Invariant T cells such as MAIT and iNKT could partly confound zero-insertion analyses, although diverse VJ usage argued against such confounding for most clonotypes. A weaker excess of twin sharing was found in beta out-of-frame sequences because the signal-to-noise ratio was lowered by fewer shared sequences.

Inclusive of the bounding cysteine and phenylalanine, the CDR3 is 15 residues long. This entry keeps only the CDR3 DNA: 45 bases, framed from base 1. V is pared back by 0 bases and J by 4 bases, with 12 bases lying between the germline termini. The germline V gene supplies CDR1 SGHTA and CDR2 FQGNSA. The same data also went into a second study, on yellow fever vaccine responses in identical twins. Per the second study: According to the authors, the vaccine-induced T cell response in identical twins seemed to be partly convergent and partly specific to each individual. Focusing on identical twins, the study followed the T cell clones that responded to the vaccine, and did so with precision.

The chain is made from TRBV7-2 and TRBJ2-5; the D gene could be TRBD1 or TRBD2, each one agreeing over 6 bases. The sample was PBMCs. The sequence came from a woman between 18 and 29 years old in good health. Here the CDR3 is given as CASSLAGGLGETQYF. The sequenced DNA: TGTGCCAGCAGCTTAGCGGGGGGCCTGGGAGAGACCCAGTACTTC.